This T cell receptor beta chain stems from a study of T-cell memory formation after mild COVID-19. A few counts support this clonotype. TCRdb re-analysed the 5' RACE reads in MiXCR, keeping a single row per CDR3 protein. The sample shows a few hundred thousand distinct CDR3 sequences, about 16% of them seen only once. The CDR3 consists of 13 residues. J gave up 5 bases and V 3 bases, and 4 bases lay outside the gene matches. The germline V gene has CDR1 DFQATT and CDR2 SNEGSKA (reference sequence). Sequencing was performed on PBMCs or a T cell subset sorted from them (not recorded which). The chain uses TRBV20-1 and TRBJ1-5; 7 bases align to TRBD1. The receptor comes from a man aged 18 to 30 who had mild COVID-19 (a few samples of this study predate the infection). Cell type and time point are not known. In nucleotides, the CDR3 is TGCAGTGCTAGCAGGGGGGTCGATCAGCCCCAGCATTTT. Protein product: CSASRGVDQPQHF.